Presented here are 20 T cell receptor beta chains from one specimen sequenced in a study of persistence of HIV-infected CD4 T cells. For these TCRs, the target antigens are not known. Cells were stimulated with overlapping HIV-1 Gag 15-mer peptides. CD40L/CD69 double-negative CD45RO-high memory CD4+ T cells were collected. The libraries were made with immunoSEQ version 4 in survey mode. TCRdb's table, derived via immunoSEQ multiplex PCR, lists solely in-frame clones and lacks some. Among some 37,000 clones, roughly four fifths were seen once, and the ten largest hold around 0.97%. The material sequenced was cultured CD4+ T cells from PBMCs, taken from a patient who received antiretroviral therapy. All receptors come from an adult with HIV. The donor label of this sample is uncertain.

This clone has just a few counts. The rearrangement uses TRBV7-9 and TRBJ2-4, with 7 bases matching TRBD1. This CDR3 comprises 14 residues. The V gene end was trimmed by 1 base and the J gene end by 7 bases; junction bases not matched to a gene: 4. CDR1 and CDR2 from the germline V gene are SEHNR and FQNEAQ (reference sequence). The CDR3 reads CASSLGDRRNIQYF. Written as DNA, the CDR3 is TGTGCCAGCAGCTTAGGGGACAGAAGGAACATTCAGTACTTC. Full variable domain (remainder filled in from reference TRBV7-9 and TRBJ2-4): DTGVSQNPRHKITKRGQNVTFRCDPISEHNRLYWYRQTLGQGPEFLTYFQNEAQLEKSRLLSDRFSAERPKGSFSTLEIQRTEQGDSAMYLCASSLGDRRNIQYFGAGTRLSVL.

Only one count was recorded for this clone. This sequence joins TRBV7-6 and TRBJ2-7; 9 nucleotides agree with TRBD1. With 5 bases clipped from V and 3 bases from J, the junction kept 8 bases outside the gene matches. CDR1 SGHVS and CDR2 FNYEAQ come from the germline V gene. The length of the CDR3 is 15 residues. CDR3 nucleotide sequence: TGTGCCAGCAGCCTAGGGGGACAGGGTGTCTACGAGCAGTACTTC. Translating it yields CASSLGGQGVYEQYF.

J is TRBJ1-2 and V is TRBV19, with 8 positions matching TRBD1. The V and J ends lost 8 bases and 4 bases, in that order; junction bases with no gene match: 3. Germline loops: CDR1 LNHDA, CDR2 SQIVND (reference sequence). The CDR3 length is 12 residues. The CDR3 loop is CASRTGSYGYTF. In DNA, the CDR3 is TGTGCCAGTCGGACAGGGTCCTATGGCTACACCTTC.

There are a few counts of this clone. The rearrangement links TRBV6-1 to TRBJ2-2; D ambiguous. The CDR3 sequence is 13 residues long. Germline V gene lookup returns CDR1 MNHNS and CDR2 SASEGT. Trimming took 0 bases from V and 9 from J, leaving 8 bases between them. The CDR3 loop is CASSEALLRELFF. The CDR3 nucleotides are TGTGCCAGCAGTGAAGCGCTTCTGAGGGAGCTGTTTTTT.

V is TRBV5-1 and J is TRBJ2-3; 8 bases map to TRBD2. Germline CDR1 reads SGHRS; CDR2 reads YFSETQ. This CDR3 has 13 amino acids. Germline trimming cut 6 bases from V and 3 bases from J; bases unmatched to any gene: 3. This CDR3 reads CASTPGGTDTQYF. The CDR3 DNA reads TGCGCCAGCACCCCGGGGGGGACAGATACGCAGTATTTT. Full variable domain (remainder filled in from reference TRBV5-1 and TRBJ2-3): KAGVTQTPRYLIKTRGQQVTLSCSPISGHRSVSWYQQTPGQGLQFLFEYFSETQRNKGNFPGRFSGRQFSNSRSEMNVSTLELGDSALYLCASTPGGTDTQYFGPGTRLTVL.

The V gene is TRBV9, the J gene TRBJ1-4; 7 positions match TRBD1. Germline V CDR1 and CDR2: SGDLS, YYNGEE. The V segment lost 3 bases and the J segment 3 bases; nucleotides outside the gene matches: 2. This CDR3 comprises 14 residues. The CDR3 sequence: CASSAGQSNEKLFF. DNA for the CDR3: TGTGCCAGCAGCGCGGGACAGTCTAATGAAAAACTGTTTTTT. Full variable domain (outside the CDR3, taken from reference TRBV9 and TRBJ1-4): DSGVTQTPKHLITATGQRVTLRCSPRSGDLSVYWYQQSLDQGLQFLIQYYNGEERAKGNILERFSAQQFPDLHSELNLSSLELGDSALYFCASSAGQSNEKLFFGSGTQLSVL.

This clone was counted only a few times. This chain joins TRBV5-1 and TRBJ1-1, with D possibly matching TRBD1 (5 bases). Trimming shortened V by 3 bases and J by 0 bases, and 24 bases separated the two germline ends. This CDR3 is 19 amino acids long. Germline V gene lookup returns CDR1 SGHRS and CDR2 YFSETQ. CDR3 protein: CASSSDSKGRRGMNTEAFF. The CDR3 coding sequence is TGCGCCAGCAGCTCAGACTCTAAAGGCCGAAGGGGCATGAACACTGAAGCTTTCTTT.

The chain recombines TRBV5-1 with TRBJ2-2, with D perhaps TRBD1 (7 bases). The CDR3 has 15 residues. From germline, CDR1 is SGHRS and CDR2 YFSETQ. V lost 4 bases, J lost 7 bases, and 17 bases lay in between. DNA for the CDR3: TGCGCCAGCAGCGTACGACAGGGCGGGATCGGGGAGCTGTTTTTT. As protein: CASSVRQGGIGELFF.

The chain employs TRBV5-6 and TRBJ2-7; D remains unclear. The CDR3 has 13 residues. The V gene's germline CDR1 is SGHDT and CDR2 YYEEEE. V dropped 0 bases and J dropped 7 bases, with 11 bases sitting between them. CDR3 bases: TGTGCCAGCAGCTTGGGAACCTTTAGTGAGCAGTACTTC. As protein: CASSLGTFSEQYF. The variable domain in full, completed from reference TRBV5-6 and TRBJ2-7, reads DAGVTQSPTHLIKTRGQQVTLRCSPKSGHDTVSWYQQALGQGPQFIFQYYEEEERQRGNFPDRFSGHQFPNYSSELNVNALLLGDSALYLCASSLGTFSEQYFGPGTRLTVT.

The chain joins TRBV10-3 to TRBJ1-2; D is undetermined. The CDR3 has 13 amino acids. Germline V gives CDR1 ENHRY, CDR2 SYGVKD. Between the trimmed V and J ends, which lost 0 bases and 3 bases, there was a span of 5 bases. The CDR3 coding sequence is TGTGCCATCAGTGAGTCGAGGGACTATGGCTACACCTTC. Protein product: CAISESRDYGYTF.

Note on this clone: The sample carries other DNA sequences with the same CDR3. This sequence joins TRBV15 and TRBJ1-2, with D possibly matching TRBD1 (6 bases). The CDR3 extends over 16 amino acids. The ends were cut back, 0 bases at V and 4 bases at J, with 15 bases in the middle. Germline CDR1 reads LNHNV; CDR2 reads YYDKDF (reference sequence). Here the CDR3 reads CATSRDRGDRGYGYTF. CDR3 bases: TGTGCCACCAGCAGAGATAGGGGGGACCGTGGCTATGGCTACACCTTC.

The chain recombines TRBV5-1 with TRBJ1-2; D may be TRBD1 (5 bases). The CDR3 covers 15 residues. Trimming left V 2 bases short and J 8 bases short, with 19 bases between. Per the germline V gene, CDR1 is SGHRS and CDR2 is YFSETQ. The CDR3 loop reads CASSFGTTDAKGYTF. The CDR3 coding sequence is TGCGCCAGCAGCTTTGGGACGACGGACGCTAAGGGCTACACCTTC.

The V call is TRBV5-1, the J call TRBJ2-1; TRBD2 matches 16 bases. CDR3 length equals 18 residues. With 4 bases clipped from V and 1 base from J, the junction kept 5 bases outside the gene matches. Germline V lookup: CDR1 SGHRS, CDR2 YFSETQ. The CDR3 bases are TGCGCCAGCAGCAGGGGACTAGCGGGGGGGTTATCCTACAATGAGCAGTTCTTC. This translates into CASSRGLAGGLSYNEQFF.

V usage is TRBV7-2 and J usage is TRBJ2-7; D gene unclear. The germline V and J ends were trimmed by 7 bases and 8 bases, with 12 bases remaining between them. CDR1 and CDR2 from the germline V gene are SGHTA and FQGNSA. The CDR3 is 11 residues long. This chain's CDR3 is CASTQAQQQYF. The CDR3 DNA reads as TGTGCCAGCACCCAAGCGCAGCAGCAGTACTTC.

This chain uses TRBV6-1 with TRBJ2-7; weak D call: TRBD2 (6 bases). Germline V gene lookup returns CDR1 MNHNS and CDR2 SASEGT. The CDR3 runs 14 residues. The ends were cut back, 1 base at V and 2 bases at J, with 9 bases in the middle. For the CDR3, the DNA is TGTGCCAGCAGTGAAGGAGGGGAGGCCTACGAGCAGTACTTC. Translated, it gives CASSEGGEAYEQYF.

Only one count was recorded for this clone. The gene calls are TRBV30 and TRBJ1-1; D call uncertain. This CDR3 spans 12 amino acids. The germline gives CDR1 GTSNPN, CDR2 SVGIG (reference sequence). Trimming took 2 bases from V and 5 from J, leaving 9 bases between them. The CDR3 DNA follows: TGTGCCTGGAGTAGAGGGTGGACTGAAGCTTTCTTT. Amino acid sequence: CAWSRGWTEAFF.

This chain joins TRBV6-1 and TRBJ2-3, with D possibly being TRBD1 (5 bases). Germline loops: CDR1 MNHNS, CDR2 SASEGT. The CDR3 covers 13 residues. The V end was cut by 3 bases, the J end by 1 base, with 5 bases between. The CDR3 sequence is CASSDRGTDTQYF. As DNA, the CDR3 is TGTGCCAGCAGTGACAGGGGCACAGATACGCAGTATTTT.

This clone was seen just once. This chain links TRBV18 with TRBJ1-4, with 10 bases matching TRBD1. There are 16 residues in the CDR3. Germline CDR1 is KGHSH and CDR2 is LQKENI. The junction had 7 bases not matched to a gene; V was cut back by 4 bases and J by 5 bases. The CDR3 DNA reads as TGTGCCAGCTCACGGGGACCGGGACAGGGGAATGAAAAACTGTTTTTT. As protein: CASSRGPGQGNEKLFF.

In its sample, this clone was seen a few times. This chain joins TRBV5-1 and TRBJ1-2, with D perhaps matching TRBD1 (5 bases). Between the trimmed V and J ends, which lost 2 bases and 7 bases, there was a span of 9 bases. Per the germline V gene, CDR1 is SGHRS and CDR2 is YFSETQ. CDR3 size: 12 residues. CDR3 nucleotides: TGCGCCAGCAGCTTCGGGGGAGGTGGCTACACCTTC. Amino acid sequence: CASSFGGGGYTF.

The rearrangement links TRBV12-3 or TRBV12-4 to TRBJ1-5, with D uncertain. V was shortened by 6 bases and J by 6 bases, with 12 bases between the two germline ends. The CDR3 consists of 13 residues. The CDR3 region is CASSLTGSQPQHF. The CDR3 bases are TGTGCCAGCAGCCTGACCGGGAGTCAGCCCCAGCATTTT.